One and the same sample provided the 8 T cell receptor beta chains below, sequenced in a study of T cells after yellow fever vaccination. MiXCR was run by TCRdb on the 5' RACE reads, yielding one entry per CDR3 protein. The table includes over 110,000 distinct CDR3 sequences, roughly 8.2% detected once. The sample here was CD4+ T cells sorted from PBMCs, taken 5 days after the yellow fever booster vaccination. The receptors were sampled from a man aged 25 to 40 who received the YFV17D yellow fever vaccine.

This clonotype was counted between two and nine times. The chain links TRBV6-2 or TRBV6-3 to TRBJ2-1, with D tentatively TRBD2 (6 bases). The CDR3 consists of 16 residues. Trimming took off 2 bases at V and 7 bases at J, with 18 bases between the two ends. The germline V gene encodes CDR1 MNHEY and CDR2 SVGEGT. The CDR3 DNA reads TGTGCCAGCAGTTACCCGCGGGACCCCCGCAGTAATGAGCAGTTCTTC. Residues: CASSYPRDPRSNEQFF.

This clonotype occurred many times. The chain uses TRBV6-1 and TRBJ1-6, with a tentative D call TRBD1 (5 bases). CDR1 and CDR2 (germline): MNHNS, SASEGT. There are 15 residues in the CDR3. V was shortened by 5 bases and J by 7 bases, with 15 bases between the two germline ends. CDR3 loop: CASSRQNIGNSPLHF. CDR3 DNA sequence: TGTGCCAGCAGTCGACAGAATATCGGAAATTCACCCCTCCACTTT.

This clonotype was counted many times. Written as DNA, the CDR3 is TGTGCCACCAGCAGAGATTCACCTGGGACCCAGTACTTC. Translation gives CATSRDSPGTQYF. V gene TRBV15 combines with J gene TRBJ2-5; D is uncertain. Deletions cut 0 bases from V and 7 bases from J, with 9 bases between. The CDR3 contains 13 residues. Germline loops: CDR1 LNHNV, CDR2 YYDKDF (reference sequence).

This clonotype occurred many times. The CDR3 is CASSPRSGETQYF. In nucleotides, the CDR3 is TGTGCCAGCAGCCCCAGGAGTGGAGAGACCCAGTACTTC. This chain links TRBV12-3 or TRBV12-4 with TRBJ2-5; D remains ambiguous. V lost 6 bases, J lost 4 bases, and 12 bases lay in between. This CDR3 is built from 13 residues.

In its sample, this clonotype was seen many times. Written as DNA, the CDR3 is TGCGCCAGCAGCCTAGGTGCAAGATTGAACACTGAAGCTTTCTTT. Amino acid sequence: CASSLGARLNTEAFF. The chain carries TRBV4-3 and TRBJ1-1, with D hard to call. With 4 bases removed from V and 0 bases from J, the gap between germline ends came to 12 bases. The germline gives CDR1 LGHNA, CDR2 YSLEER. The CDR3 spans 15 residues.

This clonotype was observed at least ten times. The chain recombines TRBV28 with TRBJ2-5; TRBD1 aligns across 12 bases. The CDR3 has 15 amino acids. The germline CDR1 and CDR2 sequences are MDHEN and SYDVKM. The junction had 6 bases not matched to a gene; V was cut back by 5 bases and J by 5 bases. CDR3 loop: CASSTGTGGWETQYF. CDR3 DNA: TGTGCCAGCAGTACCGGGACAGGGGGCTGGGAGACCCAGTACTTC.

Many counts were recorded for this clonotype. This chain connects TRBV7-2 to TRBJ2-5; the match to TRBD2 covers 11 bases. V shed 0 bases, J shed 4 bases, and the junction held 4 bases outside the gene matches. The CDR3 has 16 amino acids. Germline values: CDR1 SGHTA, CDR2 FQGNSA. The CDR3 here is CASSLALAGGRETQYF. The CDR3 DNA reads TGTGCCAGCAGCTTAGCGCTAGCGGGAGGACGAGAGACCCAGTACTTC.

This clonotype was counted at least ten times. The chain links TRBV27 to TRBJ2-7, with D uncertain. Trimming took 5 bases from V and 3 from J, leaving 14 bases between them. The CDR3 runs 14 residues. The germline V gene has CDR1 MNHEY and CDR2 SMNVEV (reference sequence). In nucleotides, the CDR3 is TGTGCCAGCAGTCCCCAGATCAGTATCTACGAGCAGTACTTC. Amino acids: CASSPQISIYEQYF.